Presented here are 30 T cell receptor beta chains from one specimen sequenced in a study of shared clonotypes between healthy human individuals. Here immunoSEQ multiplex PCR was the method, and the copy in TCRdb shows in-frame clones only, minus some. The sample shows about 1 million clones, more than 65% of them seen only once. What was sequenced was memory CD4+ T cells sorted from blood. Subset meaning: CD45RA-negative fraction. The origin of the receptors is a man younger than 35 in good health.

The chain's CDR3 is CAWSGGSGVYEAFF. CDR3 nucleotide sequence: TGTGCCTGGAGTGGGGGATCAGGGGTGTATGAAGCTTTCTTT. This chain links TRBV30 with TRBJ1-1; D may be TRBD1 (6 bases). The CDR3 has 14 residues. Between the trimmed V and J ends, which lost 1 base and 7 bases, there was a span of 16 bases. The germline CDR1 and CDR2 sequences are GTSNPN and SVGIG (reference sequence). Based on the CDR3 plus reference TRBV30 and TRBJ1-1, the full variable domain is SQTIHQWPATLVQPVGSPLSLECTVEGTSNPNLYWYRQAAGRGLQLLFYSVGIGQISSEVPQNLSASRPQDRQFILSSKKLLLSDSGFYLCAWSGGSGVYEAFFGQGTRLTVV.

The rearrangement uses TRBV28 and TRBJ2-3; D gene ambiguous. Germline V gene sequence: CDR1 MDHEN, CDR2 SYDVKM. There are 16 residues in the CDR3. Trimming cost V 6 bases and J 0 bases, with 16 bases left between them. The CDR3 here is CASSSPGGASTDTQYF. The DNA for the CDR3 is TGTGCCAGCAGCTCCCCCGGCGGAGCTAGCACAGATACGCAGTATTTT.

The rearrangement links TRBV7-2 to TRBJ2-2, with 8 positions matching TRBD2. V dropped 7 bases and J dropped 6; count of bases not matched to a gene: 10. Germline V gene sequence: CDR1 SGHTA, CDR2 FQGNSA. The CDR3 length is 15 residues. The CDR3 loop reads CASNLQGLGAGELFF. For the CDR3, the DNA is TGTGCCAGCAACCTACAGGGACTAGGCGCCGGGGAGCTGTTTTTT.

V usage is TRBV4-3 and J usage is TRBJ2-4; 8 bases match TRBD1. Germline V gene sequence: CDR1 LGHNA, CDR2 YSLEER. The junction had 8 bases not matched to a gene; V was cut back by 0 bases and J by 7 bases. This CDR3 is 16 amino acids long. CDR3 residues: CASSQDVGQGANIQYF. DNA of the CDR3: TGCGCCAGCAGCCAAGACGTCGGACAGGGTGCGAACATTCAGTACTTC.

This clone has a handful of counts. The CDR3 region is CASSPRSQSIMNTEAFF. The CDR3 DNA sequence: TGTGCCAGCTCACCACGGAGTCAGAGCATAATGAACACTGAAGCTTTCTTT. The chain combines TRBV18 with TRBJ1-1; no definite D call. This CDR3 has 17 residues. Germline loops: CDR1 KGHSH, CDR2 LQKENI. Between the trimmed V and J ends, which lost 1 base and 0 bases, there was a span of 15 bases.

The chain joins TRBV2 to TRBJ1-4; D gene uncertain. The CDR3 extends over 14 amino acids. Germline V gene sequence: CDR1 SNHLY, CDR2 FYNNEI. Trimming took off 0 bases at V and 7 bases at J, with 9 bases between the two ends. In DNA, the CDR3 is TGTGCCAGCAGTGAAGCTCTGCGGGGTGAAAAACTGTTTTTT. Translated: CASSEALRGEKLFF.

The rearrangement joins TRBV7-2 to TRBJ2-3, with TRBD2 as a possible D gene (7 bases). The CDR3 extends over 13 amino acids. Germline values: CDR1 SGHTA, CDR2 FQGNSA. The CDR3 DNA sequence: TGTGCGGGGGGGGCCCGGGGCACAGATACGCAGTATTTT. It encodes CAGGARGTDTQYF.

V gene TRBV6-1 combines with J gene TRBJ2-1; 10 bases are a match to TRBD1. CDR1 and CDR2 from the germline V gene are MNHNS and SASEGT. The CDR3 length is 15 residues. The J segment lost 4 bases and the V segment lost 6 bases, leaving 6 bases of the junction unmatched. The CDR3 region has the DNA TGTGCCAGCAGGGACAGGGGGTCGGCTTACAATGAGCAGTTCTTC. As protein: CASRDRGSAYNEQFF.

The sample holds a few counts of this clone. The chain employs TRBV11-2 and TRBJ1-5; maybe TRBD1 (6 bases). Per germline, CDR1 SGHAT and CDR2 FQNNGV. V dropped 1 base and J dropped 3 bases, with 13 bases sitting between them. The CDR3 contains 16 residues. CDR3 coding DNA: TGTGCCAGCAGCTTAGGAGCGGGGGCGAACAATCAGCCCCAGCATTTT. Translated: CASSLGAGANNQPQHF.

The rearrangement joins TRBV9 to TRBJ2-2; 11 positions match TRBD2. V shed 4 bases, J shed 7 bases, and the junction held 12 bases outside the gene matches. Looked up from germline, CDR1 is SGDLS and CDR2 is YYNGEE. The CDR3 extends over 17 amino acids. The CDR3 is CASSLTGLAEVGGELFF. The CDR3 DNA is TGTGCCAGCAGCCTTACGGGACTAGCGGAGGTGGGCGGGGAGCTGTTTTTT.

V and J are TRBV7-9 and TRBJ2-3; a possible D gene is TRBD2 (5 bases). The germline gives CDR1 SEHNR, CDR2 FQNEAQ (reference sequence). Trimming took 1 base from V and 0 from J, leaving 11 bases between them. This CDR3 has 16 residues. The CDR3 spells CASSLVLRTSTDTQYF. CDR3 nucleotides: TGTGCCAGCAGCTTAGTTCTGCGGACTAGCACAGATACGCAGTATTTT.

This chain connects TRBV7-2 to TRBJ2-7, with 9 bases fitting TRBD2. V shed 4 bases and J 0 bases; nucleotides not matched to a gene: 10. The CDR3 loop spans 17 amino acids. Germline-derived CDR1 and CDR2 are SGHTA and FQGNSA. CDR3 bases: TGTGCCAGCAGCTCCCGAAGCGGTAGCGGGAGCTCCTACGAGCAGTACTTC. Translation gives CASSSRSGSGSSYEQYF.

This clone was seen once. V is TRBV6-6 and J is TRBJ2-7; TRBD2 matches 8 bases. This CDR3 has 14 amino acids. Unmatched junction bases numbered 9, after V lost 8 bases and J lost 3 bases. CDR1 MNHNY and CDR2 SVGAGI come from the germline V gene (reference sequence). The CDR3 protein is CASYNQGTSYEQYF. The CDR3 DNA reads as TGTGCCAGCTATAATCAGGGGACTAGCTACGAGCAGTACTTC.

CDR3 bases: TGTGCCAGTAACCATGGGACTAGCGGAAGAGGGGGGGAGCTGTTTTTT. Its protein product is CASNHGTSGRGGELFF. The V and J genes are TRBV19 and TRBJ2-2; 11 positions match TRBD2. The trim removed 7 bases at V and 8 bases at J, leaving 12 bases unmatched. Germline CDR1 LNHDA, CDR2 SQIVND (reference sequence). This CDR3 has 16 amino acids.

About this clone: In the same sample, other DNA sequences code for this CDR3. The chain recombines TRBV9 with TRBJ2-3; TRBD2 aligns across 10 bases. There are 15 residues in the CDR3. The junction had 8 bases not matched to a gene; V was cut back by 4 bases and J by 6 bases. Per germline, CDR1 SGDLS and CDR2 YYNGEE. CDR3 coding DNA: TGTGCCAGCAGCCCACGGACTAGCGGAGGGGATACGCAGTATTTT. Translated, it gives CASSPRTSGGDTQYF.

The CDR3 sequence is CASSADLSVNEQFF. The CDR3 DNA reads as TGCGCCAGCAGTGCTGACCTTAGCGTCAATGAGCAGTTCTTC. This chain joins TRBV10-1 and TRBJ2-1; the D gene is possibly TRBD2 (5 bases). Trimming cost V 4 bases and J 6 bases, with 13 bases left between them. The CDR3 has 14 residues. Germline assignment: CDR1 WNHNN and CDR2 SYGVQD (reference sequence).

The chain carries TRBV19 and TRBJ2-2, with D possibly being TRBD2 (5 bases). Per the germline V gene, CDR1 is LNHDA and CDR2 is SQIVND (reference sequence). V was shortened by 7 bases and J by 5 bases, with 20 bases between the two germline ends. The CDR3 loop spans 16 amino acids. The CDR3 sequence is CASTGTGIGKTGELFF. The CDR3 region has the DNA TGTGCCAGTACAGGCACGGGGATAGGAAAAACCGGGGAGCTGTTTTTT.

The V call is TRBV9, the J call TRBJ2-1; TRBD2 matches 14 bases. V was clipped by 4 bases and J by 10 bases; unmatched bases: 19. Germline V CDR1 and CDR2: SGDLS, YYNGEE. The CDR3 consists of 19 residues. The CDR3, as DNA: TGTGCCAGCAGCAAAGATACTTATACAACTGGACTAGCGGGGGGCGAGCAGTTCTTC. Amino acid sequence: CASSKDTYTTGLAGGEQFF.

CDR3 residues: CASNLSGREYEQYF. CDR3 nucleotides: TGCGCCAGCAACCTTAGCGGGAGGGAATACGAGCAGTACTTC. The chain joins TRBV10-2 to TRBJ2-7, with 11 bases aligning to TRBD2. V lost 7 bases, J lost 4 bases, and 6 bases stayed unmatched. Germline lookup yields CDR1 WSHSY and CDR2 SAAADI. The CDR3 consists of 14 residues.

The chain carries TRBV27 and TRBJ1-2; 9 bases are shared with TRBD1. The CDR3 is 15 residues long. CDR1 and CDR2 (germline): MNHEY, SMNVEV (reference sequence). Trimming removed 4 bases from V and 7 bases from J; junction bases left unmatched: 10. The CDR3 region has the DNA TGTGCCAGCAGTTCCCCGGGACAGGGCTCGTTTGGCTACACCTTC. Translated: CASSSPGQGSFGYTF.

V gene TRBV30 combines with J gene TRBJ2-3, with D perhaps being TRBD1 or TRBD2 (6 bases each). This CDR3 contains 15 residues. The germline gives CDR1 GTSNPN, CDR2 SVGIG (reference sequence). The V end lost 3 bases, the J end lost 6 bases, and 19 bases lay between the germline ends. The CDR3 bases are TGTGCCTGGAGCCCCGGCCGGGGGCTTAGGGATACGCAGTATTTT. Its protein is CAWSPGRGLRDTQYF.

The chain couples TRBV9 to TRBJ2-3; 10 bases agree with TRBD2. V trimming: 2 bases; J trimming: 4 bases; junction bases outside the gene matches: 16. From germline, CDR1 is SGDLS and CDR2 YYNGEE. The CDR3 loop spans 19 amino acids. DNA of the CDR3: TGTGCCAGCAGCGTGGTACGAGCGGGAGGGCCTAAGTTCCCAGATACGCAGTATTTT. Encoded protein: CASSVVRAGGPKFPDTQYF.

This chain links TRBV2 with TRBJ2-5, with 9 positions matching TRBD2. Per germline, CDR1 SNHLY and CDR2 FYNNEI. V lost 6 bases and J lost 1; bases outside the gene matches: 12. CDR3 size: 17 residues. CDR3: CASRPTPGGGAQETQYF. The DNA of the CDR3 is TGTGCCAGCAGGCCGACCCCCGGCGGGGGGGCCCAAGAGACCCAGTACTTC.

The CDR3 sequence: CSVDSPPTDTQYF. For the CDR3, the DNA is TGCAGCGTTGATTCCCCTCCCACAGATACGCAGTATTTT. The chain is built from TRBV29-1 and TRBJ2-3; no reliable D call. CDR3 length equals 13 residues. The germline CDR1 and CDR2 sequences are SQVTM and ANQGSEA. Trimming took off 3 bases at V and 2 bases at J, with 9 bases between the two ends.

V gene TRBV28 combines with J gene TRBJ2-7; 8 nucleotides agree with TRBD1. CDR3 length: 14 residues. CDR1 and CDR2 from the germline V gene are MDHEN and SYDVKM. Germline trimming cut 6 bases from V and 3 bases from J; bases unmatched to any gene: 7. The CDR3 loop reads CASSPGGAGYEQYF. The CDR3 DNA is TGTGCCAGCAGCCCAGGGGGCGCCGGCTACGAGCAGTACTTC.

The chain couples TRBV29-1 to TRBJ1-2, with 10 bases fitting TRBD1. Germline V gives CDR1 SQVTM, CDR2 ANQGSEA. With V trimmed by 7 bases and J by 0 bases, 5 bases remained unmatched. The CDR3 is 14 residues long. This chain's CDR3 is CSAGQGTANYGYTF. The DNA for the CDR3 is TGCAGCGCGGGACAGGGGACTGCTAACTATGGCTACACCTTC. Looking up the rest from reference TRBV29-1 and TRBJ1-2 gives the full variable domain: SAVISQKPSRDICQRGTSLTIQCQVDSQVTMMFWYRQQPGQSLTLIATANQGSEATYESGFVIDKFPISRPNLTFSTLTVSNMSPEDSSIYLCSAGQGTANYGYTFGSGTRLTVV.

This sequence joins TRBV9 and TRBJ1-6; TRBD1 agrees at 8 bases. Trimming at V came to 4 bases and at J to 0 bases, leaving 6 bases not matched to a gene. CDR1 is SGDLS, CDR2 YYNGEE, per germline. The CDR3 extends over 17 amino acids. For the CDR3, the DNA is TGTGCCAGCAGCTCCCGGACAGGGAGCTCCTATAATTCACCCCTCCACTTT. It encodes CASSSRTGSSYNSPLHF.

This clone was detected only a few times. The chain employs TRBV6-5 and TRBJ1-1; D is possibly TRBD1 (6 bases). The V gene's germline CDR1 is MNHEY and CDR2 SVGAGI. The V end lost 6 bases, the J end lost 3 bases, and 17 bases lay between the germline ends. The CDR3 sequence is 15 residues long. The DNA of the CDR3 is TGTGCCAGCAGGAAACAGGGTAGTGGATACACTGAAGCTTTCTTT. Amino acids: CASRKQGSGYTEAFF.

This clone was detected a few times. The chain joins TRBV10-3 to TRBJ2-3; the match to TRBD2 covers 9 bases. Germline-derived CDR1 and CDR2 are ENHRY and SYGVKD. This CDR3 is built from 16 residues. The V and J ends lost 2 bases and 4 bases, in that order; junction bases with no gene match: 7. CDR3 nucleotide sequence: TGTGCCATCAGTGAGCCCTTAGCGGGAGCGGCAGATACGCAGTATTTT. Protein sequence: CAISEPLAGAADTQYF.

The gene calls are TRBV7-9 and TRBJ1-1, with D tentatively TRBD1 (6 bases). Germline assignment: CDR1 SEHNR and CDR2 FQNEAQ (reference sequence). Trimming pared 5 bases from V and 6 bases from J, leaving 7 bases between. The CDR3 is 11 amino acids. CDR3 in DNA: TGTGCCAGCAGCGGGGGCTCTGAAGCTTTCTTT. Translation: CASSGGSEAFF.